This TCR beta chain stems from a study of vaccination effects on CD4 cells after COVID-19. Once cultured for 10 days, the cells underwent separation to obtain CD4+ T cells. BNT162b2 vaccine or mRNA-1273 vaccine was given to participants in two doses. The germline CDR1 and CDR2 sequences are SGDLS and YYNGEE. The CDR3 is made up of 14 amino acids. Between the trimmed V and J ends, which lost 4 bases and 8 bases, there was a span of 15 bases. This clone was seen only a few times. Its antigen is unidentified. Profiled with immunoSEQ multiplex PCR; TCRdb holds only in-frame clones, not every one. The table lists about 73,000 clones, around 67% of them singletons.

This chain links TRBV9 with TRBJ2-2, with D maybe TRBD2 (5 bases). This TCR was recovered from a human donor who received a COVID-19 vaccine. The sample here was CD4+ T cells from PBMCs cultured without peptide, taken after COVID-19 vaccination. The CDR3 DNA follows: TGTGCCAGCAGCCAGACTACCGTGGCTGGGGAGCTGTTTTTT. Translating it yields CASSQTTVAGELFF.